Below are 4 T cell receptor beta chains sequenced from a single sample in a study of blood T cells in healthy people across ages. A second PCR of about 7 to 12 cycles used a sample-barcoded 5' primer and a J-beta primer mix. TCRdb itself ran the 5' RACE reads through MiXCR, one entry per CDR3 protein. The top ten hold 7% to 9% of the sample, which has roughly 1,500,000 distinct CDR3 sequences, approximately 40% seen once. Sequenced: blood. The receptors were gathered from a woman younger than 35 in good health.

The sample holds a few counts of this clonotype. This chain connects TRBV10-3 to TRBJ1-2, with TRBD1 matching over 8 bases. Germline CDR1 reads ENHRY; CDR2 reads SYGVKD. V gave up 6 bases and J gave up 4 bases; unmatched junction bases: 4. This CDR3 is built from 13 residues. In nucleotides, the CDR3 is TGTGCCATCAGCTTGGACAGGGCCTATGGCTACACCTTC. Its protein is CAISLDRAYGYTF.

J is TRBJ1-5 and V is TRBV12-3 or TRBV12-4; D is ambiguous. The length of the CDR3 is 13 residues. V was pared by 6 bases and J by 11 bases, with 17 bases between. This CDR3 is CASSFLDGSAQHF. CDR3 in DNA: TGTGCCAGCAGCTTCCTGGACGGTTCGGCCCAGCATTTT.

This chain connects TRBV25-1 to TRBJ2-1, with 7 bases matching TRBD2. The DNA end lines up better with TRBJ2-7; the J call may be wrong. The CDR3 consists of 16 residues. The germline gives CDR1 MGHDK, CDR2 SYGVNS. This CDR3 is CASSEGGSDSYNEQYF. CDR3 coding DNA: TGTGCCAGCAGTGAAGGCGGGAGCGACTCCTACAATGAGCAGTACTTC.

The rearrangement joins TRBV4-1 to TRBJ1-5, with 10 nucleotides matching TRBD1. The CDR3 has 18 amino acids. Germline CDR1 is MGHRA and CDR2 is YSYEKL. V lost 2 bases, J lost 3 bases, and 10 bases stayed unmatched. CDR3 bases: TGCGCCAGCAGCCAATCCGGGACAGGGGCTTATTCCAATCAGCCCCAGCATTTT. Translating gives CASSQSGTGAYSNQPQHF.